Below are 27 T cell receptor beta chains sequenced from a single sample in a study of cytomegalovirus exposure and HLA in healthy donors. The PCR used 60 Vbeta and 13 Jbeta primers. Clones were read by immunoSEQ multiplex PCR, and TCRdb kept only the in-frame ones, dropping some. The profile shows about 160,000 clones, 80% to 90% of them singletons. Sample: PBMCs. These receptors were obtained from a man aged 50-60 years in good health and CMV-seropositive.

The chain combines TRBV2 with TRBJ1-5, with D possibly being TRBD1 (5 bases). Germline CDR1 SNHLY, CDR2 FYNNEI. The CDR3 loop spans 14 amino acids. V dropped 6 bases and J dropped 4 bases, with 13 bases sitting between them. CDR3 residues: CASSWGEGNQPQHF. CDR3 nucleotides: TGTGCCAGCAGCTGGGGGGAAGGGAATCAGCCCCAGCATTTT.

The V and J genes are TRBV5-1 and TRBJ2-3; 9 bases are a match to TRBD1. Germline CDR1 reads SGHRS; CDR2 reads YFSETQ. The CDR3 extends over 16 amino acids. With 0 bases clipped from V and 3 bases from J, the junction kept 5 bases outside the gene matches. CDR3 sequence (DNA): TGCGCCAGCAGCTTGGGTGCGGGACAGGGTACAGATACGCAGTATTTT. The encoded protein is CASSLGAGQGTDTQYF.

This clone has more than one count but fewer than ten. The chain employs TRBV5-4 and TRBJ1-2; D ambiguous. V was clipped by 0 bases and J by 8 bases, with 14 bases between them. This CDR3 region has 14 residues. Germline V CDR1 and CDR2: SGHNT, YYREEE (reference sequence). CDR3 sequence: CASSLALTEWGYTF. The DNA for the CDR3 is TGTGCCAGCAGCTTGGCCCTGACGGAGTGGGGCTACACCTTC.

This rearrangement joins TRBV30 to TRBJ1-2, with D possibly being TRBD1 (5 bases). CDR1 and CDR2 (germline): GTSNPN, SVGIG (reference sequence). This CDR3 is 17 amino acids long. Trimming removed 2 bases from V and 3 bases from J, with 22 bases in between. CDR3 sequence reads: CAWSPRGEVPYDYGYTF. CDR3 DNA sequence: TGTGCCTGGAGTCCGAGAGGGGAGGTCCCATATGACTATGGCTACACCTTC.

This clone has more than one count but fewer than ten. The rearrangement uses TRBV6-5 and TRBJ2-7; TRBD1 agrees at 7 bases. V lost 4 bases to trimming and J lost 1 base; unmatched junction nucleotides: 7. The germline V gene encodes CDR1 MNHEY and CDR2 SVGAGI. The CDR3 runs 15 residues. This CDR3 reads CASSLQGPLSYEQYF. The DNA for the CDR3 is TGTGCCAGCAGTTTACAGGGGCCCTTATCCTACGAGCAGTACTTC.

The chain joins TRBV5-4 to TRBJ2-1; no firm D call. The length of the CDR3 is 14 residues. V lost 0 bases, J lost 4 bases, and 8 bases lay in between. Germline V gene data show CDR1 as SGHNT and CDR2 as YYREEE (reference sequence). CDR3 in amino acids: CASSLGSGYNEQFF. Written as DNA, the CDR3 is TGTGCCAGCAGCTTGGGTTCAGGATACAATGAGCAGTTCTTC.

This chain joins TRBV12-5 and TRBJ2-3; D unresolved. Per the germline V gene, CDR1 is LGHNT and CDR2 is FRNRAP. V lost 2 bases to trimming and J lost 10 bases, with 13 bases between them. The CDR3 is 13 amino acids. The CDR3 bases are TGTGCTAGTGGTTTGTGGGCCCTCAGTGCGCAGTATTTT. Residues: CASGLWALSAQYF. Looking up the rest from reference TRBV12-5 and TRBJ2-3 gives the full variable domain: DARVTQTPRHKVTEMGQEVTMRCQPILGHNTVFWYRQTMMQGLELLAYFRNRAPLDDSGMPKDRFSAEMPDATLATLKIQPSEPRDSAVYFCASGLWALSAQYFGPGTRLTVL.

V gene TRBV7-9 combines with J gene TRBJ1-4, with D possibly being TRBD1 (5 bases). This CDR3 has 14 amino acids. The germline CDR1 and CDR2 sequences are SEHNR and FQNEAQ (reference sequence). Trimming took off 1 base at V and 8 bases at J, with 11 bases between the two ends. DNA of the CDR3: TGTGCCAGCAGCTTAGGGCAGGGTCACGAAAAACTGTTTTTT. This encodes CASSLGQGHEKLFF.

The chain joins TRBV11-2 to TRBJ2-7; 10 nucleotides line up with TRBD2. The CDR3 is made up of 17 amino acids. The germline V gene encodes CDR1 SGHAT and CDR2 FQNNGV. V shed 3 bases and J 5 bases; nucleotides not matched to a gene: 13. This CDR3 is CASSLDPELAGFNEQYF. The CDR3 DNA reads TGTGCCAGCAGCTTGGACCCCGAACTAGCGGGATTCAACGAGCAGTACTTC.

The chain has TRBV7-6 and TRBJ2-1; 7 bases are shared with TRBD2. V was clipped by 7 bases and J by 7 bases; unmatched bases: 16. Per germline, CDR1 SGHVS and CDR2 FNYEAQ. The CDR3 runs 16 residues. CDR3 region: CASTDQKGGPGNEQFF. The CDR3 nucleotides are TGTGCCAGCACCGACCAAAAGGGAGGGCCGGGGAATGAGCAGTTCTTC.

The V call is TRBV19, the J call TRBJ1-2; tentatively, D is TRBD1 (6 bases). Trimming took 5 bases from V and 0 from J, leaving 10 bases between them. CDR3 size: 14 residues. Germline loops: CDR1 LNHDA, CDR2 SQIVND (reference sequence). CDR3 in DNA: TGTGCCAGTAGTTTGGACAGCACTAACTATGGCTACACCTTC. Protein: CASSLDSTNYGYTF.

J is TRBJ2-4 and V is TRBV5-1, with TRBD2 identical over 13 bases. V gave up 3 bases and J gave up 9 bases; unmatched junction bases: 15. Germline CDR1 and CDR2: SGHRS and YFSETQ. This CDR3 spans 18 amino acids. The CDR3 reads CASSWAGTSGALVGIQYF. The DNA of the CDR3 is TGCGCCAGCAGCTGGGCCGGGACTAGCGGGGCATTGGTGGGCATTCAGTACTTC.

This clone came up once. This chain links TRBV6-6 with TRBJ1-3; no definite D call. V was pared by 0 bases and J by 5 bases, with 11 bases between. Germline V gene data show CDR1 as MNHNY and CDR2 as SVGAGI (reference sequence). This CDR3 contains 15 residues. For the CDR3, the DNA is TGTGCCAGCAGTTACTCGACCCGGGTTAGAAACACCATATATTTT. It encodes CASSYSTRVRNTIYF.

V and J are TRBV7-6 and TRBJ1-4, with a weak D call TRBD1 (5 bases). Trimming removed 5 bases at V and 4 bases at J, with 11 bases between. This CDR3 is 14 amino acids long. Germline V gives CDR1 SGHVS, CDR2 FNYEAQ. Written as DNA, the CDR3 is TGTGCCAGCAGCCCGACAGTCCTTAATGAAAAACTGTTTTTT. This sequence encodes CASSPTVLNEKLFF.

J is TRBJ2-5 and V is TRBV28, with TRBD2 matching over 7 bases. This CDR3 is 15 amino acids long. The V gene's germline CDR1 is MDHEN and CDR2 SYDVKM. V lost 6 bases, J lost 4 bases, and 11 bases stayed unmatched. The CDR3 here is CASSTLPGGIETQYF. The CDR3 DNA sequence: TGTGCCAGCAGCACCCTCCCGGGGGGTATAGAGACCCAGTACTTC.

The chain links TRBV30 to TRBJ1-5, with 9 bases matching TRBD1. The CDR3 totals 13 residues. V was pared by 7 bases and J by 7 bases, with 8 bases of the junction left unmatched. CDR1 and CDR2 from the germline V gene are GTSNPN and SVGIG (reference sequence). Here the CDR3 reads CAFGTGPGQPQHF. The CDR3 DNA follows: TGTGCCTTTGGGACAGGGCCGGGCCAGCCCCAGCATTTT.

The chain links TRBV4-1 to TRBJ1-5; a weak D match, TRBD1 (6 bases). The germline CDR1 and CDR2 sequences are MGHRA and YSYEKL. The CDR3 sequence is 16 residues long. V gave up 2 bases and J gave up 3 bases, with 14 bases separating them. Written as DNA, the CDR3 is TGCGCCAGCAGCCAACCGCTAGGGGGAATCAATCAGCCCCAGCATTTT. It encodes CASSQPLGGINQPQHF.

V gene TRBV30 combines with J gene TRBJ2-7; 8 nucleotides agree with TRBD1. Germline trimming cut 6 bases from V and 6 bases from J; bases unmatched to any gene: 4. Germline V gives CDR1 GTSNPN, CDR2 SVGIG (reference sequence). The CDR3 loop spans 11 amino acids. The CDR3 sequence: CACEQGVEQYF. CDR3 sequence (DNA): TGTGCCTGTGAACAGGGGGTCGAGCAGTACTTC.

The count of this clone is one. The CDR3 loop reads CASSSQGGADTQYF. DNA for the CDR3: TGTGCCAGCAGTTCCCAGGGGGGCGCAGATACGCAGTATTTT. V is TRBV13 and J is TRBJ2-3, with D maybe TRBD1 (7 bases). V was cut by 6 bases and J by 4 bases, with 14 bases left in between. CDR1 and CDR2 from the germline V gene are PRHDT and FYEKMQ (reference sequence). CDR3 length equals 14 residues.

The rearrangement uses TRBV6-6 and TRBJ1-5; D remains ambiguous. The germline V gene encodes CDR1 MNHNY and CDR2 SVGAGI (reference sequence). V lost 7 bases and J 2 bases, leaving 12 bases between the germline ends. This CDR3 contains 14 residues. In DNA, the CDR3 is TGTGCCAGCACGGGTGTCCTGGGCAATCAGCCCCAGCATTTT. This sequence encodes CASTGVLGNQPQHF.

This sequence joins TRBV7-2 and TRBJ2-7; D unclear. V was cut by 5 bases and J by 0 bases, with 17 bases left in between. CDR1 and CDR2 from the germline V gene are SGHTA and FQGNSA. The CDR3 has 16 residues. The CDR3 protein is CASSIQTSEGSYEQYF. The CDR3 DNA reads TGTGCCAGCAGCATCCAGACGAGCGAAGGCTCCTACGAGCAGTACTTC.

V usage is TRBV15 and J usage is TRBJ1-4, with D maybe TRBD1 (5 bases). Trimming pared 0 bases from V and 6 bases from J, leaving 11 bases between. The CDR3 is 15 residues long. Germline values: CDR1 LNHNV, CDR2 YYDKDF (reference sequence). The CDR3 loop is CATSRDRGRDEKLFF. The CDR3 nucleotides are TGTGCCACCAGCAGAGATCGCGGCAGGGATGAAAAACTGTTTTTT. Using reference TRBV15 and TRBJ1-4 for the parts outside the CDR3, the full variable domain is DAMVIQNPRYQVTQFGKPVTLSCSQTLNHNVMYWYQQKSSQAPKLLFHYYDKDFNNEADTPDNFQSRRPNTSFCFLDIRSPGLGDTAMYLCATSRDRGRDEKLFFGSGTQLSVL.

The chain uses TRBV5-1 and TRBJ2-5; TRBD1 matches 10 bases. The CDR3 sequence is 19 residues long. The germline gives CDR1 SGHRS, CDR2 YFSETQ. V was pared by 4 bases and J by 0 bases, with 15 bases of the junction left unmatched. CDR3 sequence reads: CASSPDRDRGSLYQETQYF. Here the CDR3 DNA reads TGCGCCAGCAGCCCAGACCGGGACAGGGGCTCGTTATACCAAGAGACCCAGTACTTC. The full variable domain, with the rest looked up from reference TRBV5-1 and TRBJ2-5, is KAGVTQTPRYLIKTRGQQVTLSCSPISGHRSVSWYQQTPGQGLQFLFEYFSETQRNKGNFPGRFSGRQFSNSRSEMNVSTLELGDSALYLCASSPDRDRGSLYQETQYFGPGTRLLVL.

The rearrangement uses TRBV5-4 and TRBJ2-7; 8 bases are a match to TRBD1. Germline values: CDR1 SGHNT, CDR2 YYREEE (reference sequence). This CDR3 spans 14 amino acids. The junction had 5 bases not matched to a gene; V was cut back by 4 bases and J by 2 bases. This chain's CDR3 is CASSAGGGPYEQYF. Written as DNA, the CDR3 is TGTGCCAGCAGCGCAGGGGGCGGTCCCTACGAGCAGTACTTC.

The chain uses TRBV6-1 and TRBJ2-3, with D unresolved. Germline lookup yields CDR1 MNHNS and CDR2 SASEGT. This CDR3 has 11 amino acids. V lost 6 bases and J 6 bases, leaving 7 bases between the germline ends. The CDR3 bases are TGTGCCAGCAGGGCCCCGGATACGCAGTATTTT. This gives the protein CASRAPDTQYF.

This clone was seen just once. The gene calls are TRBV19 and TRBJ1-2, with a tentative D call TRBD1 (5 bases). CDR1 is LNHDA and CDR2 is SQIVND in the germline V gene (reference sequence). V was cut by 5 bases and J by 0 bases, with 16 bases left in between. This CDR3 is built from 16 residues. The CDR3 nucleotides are TGTGCCAGTAGTGTAACACCGGGACTGCCTAACTATGGCTACACCTTC. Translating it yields CASSVTPGLPNYGYTF.

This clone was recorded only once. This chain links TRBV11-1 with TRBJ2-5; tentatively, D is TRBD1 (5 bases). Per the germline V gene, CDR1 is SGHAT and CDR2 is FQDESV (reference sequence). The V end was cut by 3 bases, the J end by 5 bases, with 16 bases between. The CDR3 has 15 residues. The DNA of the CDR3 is TGTGCCAGCAGCTTTTCATCTATACAGGAGGAGACCCAGTACTTC. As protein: CASSFSSIQEETQYF.